This entry features one T cell receptor (beta chain) sequence. The entry originates in a study of blood T cell repertoires in COVID-19. Using immunoSEQ multiplex PCR, the repertoire was profiled, and TCRdb retains in-frame clones only, with some absent. The data show roughly 81,000 clones, with about 83% seen just once and about 2% held by the top ten. In germline, CDR1 is SNHLY, CDR2 FYNNEI. Trimming shortened V by 4 bases and J by 6 bases, and 9 bases separated the two germline ends. The CDR3 is 12 residues long. This sequence was found in a woman between 65 and 79 years old with acute or convalescent COVID-19. Specimen: peripheral blood. This chain connects TRBV2 to TRBJ1-1; no clear D. The CDR3, as DNA: TGTGCCAGCAGTGTTATGGGCCCTGAAGCTTTCTTT. This sequence encodes CASSVMGPEAFF.